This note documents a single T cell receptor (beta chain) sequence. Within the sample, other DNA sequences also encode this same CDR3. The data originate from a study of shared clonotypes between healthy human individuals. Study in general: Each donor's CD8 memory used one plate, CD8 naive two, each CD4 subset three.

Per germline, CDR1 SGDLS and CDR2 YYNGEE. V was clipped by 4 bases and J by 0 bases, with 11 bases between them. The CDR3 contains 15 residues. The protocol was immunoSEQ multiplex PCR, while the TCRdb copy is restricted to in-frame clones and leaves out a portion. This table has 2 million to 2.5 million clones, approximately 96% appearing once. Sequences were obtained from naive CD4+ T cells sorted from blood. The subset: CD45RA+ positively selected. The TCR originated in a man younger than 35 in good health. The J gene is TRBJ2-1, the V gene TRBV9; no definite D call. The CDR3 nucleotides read TGTGCCAGCAGCCCTCTACTTAGCTCCTACAATGAGCAGTTCTTC. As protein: CASSPLLSSYNEQFF.